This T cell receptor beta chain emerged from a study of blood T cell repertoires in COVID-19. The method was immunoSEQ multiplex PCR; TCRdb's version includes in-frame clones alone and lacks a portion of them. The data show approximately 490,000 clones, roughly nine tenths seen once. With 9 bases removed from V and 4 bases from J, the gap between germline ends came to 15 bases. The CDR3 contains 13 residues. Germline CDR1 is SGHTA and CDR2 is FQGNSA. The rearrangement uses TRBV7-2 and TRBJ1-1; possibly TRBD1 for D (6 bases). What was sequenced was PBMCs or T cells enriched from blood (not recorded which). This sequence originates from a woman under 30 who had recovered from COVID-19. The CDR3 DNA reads TGTGCCAGTTTCTACAGGGTCGGCACTGAAGCTTTCTTT. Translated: CASFYRVGTEAFF.